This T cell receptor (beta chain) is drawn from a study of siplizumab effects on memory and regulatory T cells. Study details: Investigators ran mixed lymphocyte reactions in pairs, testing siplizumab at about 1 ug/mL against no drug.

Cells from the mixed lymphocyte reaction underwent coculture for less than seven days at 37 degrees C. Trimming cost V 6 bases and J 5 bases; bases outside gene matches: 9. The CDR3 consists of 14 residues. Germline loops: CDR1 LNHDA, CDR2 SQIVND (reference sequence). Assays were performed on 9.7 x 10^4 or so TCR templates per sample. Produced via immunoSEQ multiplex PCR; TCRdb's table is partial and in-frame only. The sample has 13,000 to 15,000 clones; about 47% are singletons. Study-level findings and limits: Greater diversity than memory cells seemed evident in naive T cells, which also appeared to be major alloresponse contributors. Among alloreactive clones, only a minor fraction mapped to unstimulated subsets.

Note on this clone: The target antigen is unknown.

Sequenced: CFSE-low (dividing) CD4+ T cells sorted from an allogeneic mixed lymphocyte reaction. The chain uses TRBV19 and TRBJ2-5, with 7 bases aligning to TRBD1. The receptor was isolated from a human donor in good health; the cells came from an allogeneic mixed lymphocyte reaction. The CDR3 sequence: CASSVTGKWETQYF. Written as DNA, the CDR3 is TGTGCCAGTAGCGTGACAGGGAAGTGGGAGACCCAGTACTTC.